These T cell receptor beta chains were read from a single sample in a study of blood T cell repertoires in COVID-19. The repertoire was sequenced with immunoSEQ multiplex PCR; TCRdb's copy has only in-frame clones and lacks some. This sample has 150,000 or so clones, with less than 85% found just once. Sequencing was carried out using peripheral blood. The receptors here all came from an elderly woman with acute or convalescent COVID-19. Each CDR3 is given without its conserved first and last residue. Each record gives: V gene, CDR3 protein.

V gene: TRBV19; CDR3 protein: ASSIFLQVLWQY
V gene: TRBV7-3; CDR3 protein: ASSFSPEPTGELF
V gene: TRBV6-2/TRBV6-3; CDR3 protein: ASSLAGATGELF
V gene: TRBV27; CDR3 protein: ASSFLGEVYEQY
V gene: TRBV2; CDR3 protein: ASSQTGGFQPQH
V gene: TRBV27; CDR3 protein: ASSLRLAVFDEQY
V gene: TRBV10-3; CDR3 protein: ASKRGDSGNTIY
V gene: TRBV28; CDR3 protein: ASSGRSGYT
V gene: TRBV6-2/TRBV6-3; CDR3 protein: ASSYFSVGTSGTSQETQY
V gene: TRBV2; CDR3 protein: ASRDRVLF